This is a list of T cell receptor beta chains from one sample in a study of molecular identifiers for immune sequencing clone quantification. TCRdb re-called the PCR reads with MiXCR, one entry per CDR3 protein. The table includes 60,000 to 70,000 distinct CDR3 sequences, about a sixth detected once. Sequenced input: naive CD8+ T cells from blood, with Jurkat cell RNA spiked in. These receptors came from a human donor in good health. Some libraries in this study had Jurkat cell RNA spiked in. Both conserved end residues are part of each CDR3. The D gene is left open where the match is weak. The size field is filled for only some rows; it gives once, few, many or a size class.

D | J | V | size | DNA | CDR3
. | TRBJ2-7 | TRBV5-6 | many | TGTGCCAGCAGCTGGGTCGGTAGCGGAGCCTACGAGCAGTACTTC | CASSWVGSGAYEQYF
TRBD2 | TRBJ2-3 | TRBV2 | many | TGTGCCAGCAGAGTAGCGGGAGCTAGCCCAGATACGCAGTATTTT | CASRVAGASPDTQYF
. | TRBJ2-5 | TRBV5-5 | many | TGTGCCAGCAGCCTCCTACATGCAGAGTTGGAGACCCAGTACTTC | CASSLLHAELETQYF
TRBD2 | TRBJ2-1 | TRBV5-1 | few | TGCGCCAGCAGCTTAAGGGGCCTAGCGGACTACAATGAGCAGTTCTTC | CASSLRGLADYNEQFF
. | TRBJ2-7 | TRBV27 | many | TGTGCCAGCAGTTCCGGCAGCTCCTACGAGCAGTACTTC | CASSSGSSYEQYF
. | TRBJ1-1 | TRBV29-1 | few | TGCAGCGTGACATTCTTCGGTCCCGAAGCTTTCTTT | CSVTFFGPEAFF
. | TRBJ1-1 | TRBV7-6 | . | TGTGCCAGCAACCGAACATTGAACACTGAAGCTTTCTTT | CASNRTLNTEAFF
. | TRBJ2-6 | TRBV5-6 | few | TGTGCCAGCAGCTGGGGGCTTTCTGGGGCCAACGTCCTGACTTTC | CASSWGLSGANVLTF
. | TRBJ1-5 | TRBV6-5 | many | TGTGCCACTGGGACTACAGGTCGCAATCAGCCCCAGCATTTT | CATGTTGRNQPQHF
. | TRBJ2-7 | TRBV7-9 | many | TGTGCCAGCAGCCCACTACCTTACGAGCAGTACTTC | CASSPLPYEQYF
. | TRBJ2-1 | TRBV27 | many | TGTGCCAGCAGCAGGGGTTCCTTCTACAATGAGCAGTTCTTC | CASSRGSFYNEQFF
TRBD2 | TRBJ2-5 | TRBV7-9 | few | TGTGCCAGCAGCCGCAGCGGGACCCAAGAGACCCAGTACTTC | CASSRSGTQETQYF
. | TRBJ2-1 | TRBV6-5 | many | TGTGCCAGCAGATACTCCGAAGGGTTAAATGAGCAGTTCTTC | CASRYSEGLNEQFF
. | TRBJ2-1 | TRBV27 | few | TGTGCCAGCAGTGACAGCTACAATGAGCAGTTCTTC | CASSDSYNEQFF
TRBD2 | TRBJ2-7 | TRBV2 | many | TGTGCCAGCAGGGGGACTAGCGGGAGGCATGGCGCCTACGAGCAGTACTTC | CASRGTSGRHGAYEQYF
. | TRBJ1-4 | TRBV2 | . | TGTGCCAGCAGTGAACAGGGAGGAAAACTGTTTTTT | CASSEQGGKLFF
. | TRBJ1-2 | TRBV28 | few | TGTGCCAGCAGTTCCCAGGGCCGGAGCTATGGCTACACCTTC | CASSSQGRSYGYTF
. | TRBJ2-1 | TRBV29-1 | many | TGCAGCGCCCCAATGGTGGGGACCCCCTACAATGAGCAGTTCTTC | CSAPMVGTPYNEQFF
. | TRBJ1-2 | TRBV28 | many | TGTGCCAGCAGTCCCACGACCGGGGGGGTATGGGGCTACACCTTC | CASSPTTGGVWGYTF
. | TRBJ1-5 | TRBV6-2/TRBV6-3 | many | TGTGCCAGCAATGGCCAGGGACATTCCAATCAGCCCCAGCATTTT | CASNGQGHSNQPQHF
TRBD2 | TRBJ2-1 | TRBV4-1 | many | TGCGCCAGCAGCCTGGGGACTAGCGGGAGTCCCTATGAGCAGTTCTTC | CASSLGTSGSPYEQFF
. | TRBJ1-1 | TRBV25-1 | . | TGTGCCAGCAGTCGCCCCGGGGAAGCTTTCTTT | CASSRPGEAFF
TRBD2 | TRBJ2-7 | TRBV9 | . | TGTGCCAGCAGCGTAGGATCTAGCGGACTCTCACACGAGCAGTACTTC | CASSVGSSGLSHEQYF
. | TRBJ2-3 | TRBV6-1 | few | TGTGCCAGCAGTGAATGGAGTGGCGGGTCTAGCACAGATACGCAGTATTTT | CASSEWSGGSSTDTQYF
. | TRBJ1-5 | TRBV19 | few | TGTGCCAGTCGTACAAGGGGCCTTCAGCCCCAGCATTTT | CASRTRGLQPQHF
. | TRBJ1-5 | TRBV6-5 | many | TGTGCCAGCAGTTACACGGTAAATCAGCCCCAGCATTTT | CASSYTVNQPQHF
. | TRBJ2-7 | TRBV30 | many | TGTGCCTGGACCCCTGGTGCGGGCCTCTACGAGCAGTACTTC | CAWTPGAGLYEQYF
TRBD1 | TRBJ2-7 | TRBV29-1 | . | TGCAGCGTTGAAGGCGGGACAGGGAGCTCCTACGAGCAGTACTTC | CSVEGGTGSSYEQYF
. | TRBJ2-7 | TRBV5-1 | many | TGCGCCAGCAGCTTAACAGTCACCTACGAGCAGTACTTC | CASSLTVTYEQYF
. | TRBJ2-7 | TRBV19 | many | TGTGCCACCCTAGGCCTCACGGAGTCTTCCTACGAGCAGTACTTC | CATLGLTESSYEQYF
. | TRBJ1-2 | TRBV25-1 | many | TGTGCCAGCAGTTCCCAGGGCTACTATGGCTACACCTTC | CASSSQGYYGYTF
TRBD2 | TRBJ2-3 | TRBV6-5 | many | TGTGCCAGCAGTCCACCTACAGCGGGGACTAGCACAGATACGCAGTATTTT | CASSPPTAGTSTDTQYF
TRBD1 | TRBJ2-5 | TRBV19 | . | TGTGCCAGTAGTGTACGGACAGGGTGGGAGACCCAGTACTTC | CASSVRTGWETQYF
. | TRBJ2-7 | TRBV5-8 | many | TGTGCCAGCAGCTTGGTACCCCAGGTGACCGAGCAGTACTTC | CASSLVPQVTEQYF
. | TRBJ2-7 | TRBV27 | many | TGTGCCAGCAGTTTATCCGGGGTCGAGCAGTACTTC | CASSLSGVEQYF
. | TRBJ2-7 | TRBV20-1 | many | TGCAGTGCTAGCGCTCCCTACGAGCAGTACTTC | CSASAPYEQYF
TRBD1 | TRBJ1-1 | TRBV7-9 | many | TGTGCCAGCAGCTTTGAACAGGGGGAAGCTTTCTTT | CASSFEQGEAFF
. | TRBJ2-5 | TRBV6-5 | many | TGTGCCAGCAGTTACTCGACGGGGAGAGAGACCCAGTACTTC | CASSYSTGRETQYF
. | TRBJ1-4 | TRBV7-2 | many | TGTGCCAGCAGCCCTTCCCAGTCTAATGAAAAACTGTTTTTT | CASSPSQSNEKLFF
. | TRBJ2-2 | TRBV27 | many | TGTGCCACCGGGGCGGGCTTGAACACCGGGGAGCTGTTTTTT | CATGAGLNTGELFF
. | TRBJ1-5 | TRBV6-2/TRBV6-3 | many | TGTGCCAGCAGTTACGGGACATGGGATCAGGAAGGGAATCAGCCCCAGCATTTT | CASSYGTWDQEGNQPQHF
. | TRBJ2-7 | TRBV29-1 | many | TGCAGCGTTGGCATCCAGTACGAGCAGTACTTC | CSVGIQYEQYF
TRBD2 | TRBJ2-1 | TRBV19 | . | TGTGCCAGTACCTACCTAGCGGGAGCCTACAATGAGCAGTTCTTC | CASTYLAGAYNEQFF
TRBD1 | TRBJ2-7 | TRBV29-1 | few | TGCAGCGTCGTGGGACAGGGGCTCTACGAGCAGTACTTC | CSVVGQGLYEQYF
TRBD1 | TRBJ2-5 | TRBV19 | few | TGTGCCTGTAGTATCGTGGGACAGGGGGAAGAGACCCAGTACTTC | CACSIVGQGEETQYF
. | TRBJ2-7 | TRBV5-1 | many | TGCGCCAGCAGCACGGAATCGGGACCCGCGGTGTACGAGCAGTACTTC | CASSTESGPAVYEQYF
. | TRBJ2-5 | TRBV12-3/TRBV12-4 | many | TGTGCCAGCAGTTCCTACTACAGGGAGCTTACAGGAGAGACCCAGTACTTC | CASSSYYRELTGETQYF
TRBD1 | TRBJ2-2 | TRBV5-6 | few | TGTGCCAGCAGCTTGGCGGGACAGGCAAACACCGGGGAGCTGTTTTTT | CASSLAGQANTGELFF